Listed below are T cell receptor beta chains from one sample, sequenced in a study of beta chain features in type 1 diabetes. Produced via immunoSEQ multiplex PCR; TCRdb's table is partial and in-frame only. The table includes more than 250,000 clones, roughly an eighth detected once. The sequenced sample consisted of naive CD4+ T cells from blood. Every receptor here comes from a man between 25 and 39 years old with type 1 diabetes. The CDR3 runs from the conserved cysteine through the conserved F or W. Each record gives: J gene, clone size, D gene, V gene, CDR3 DNA, CDR3 protein. The D gene is left open where the match is weak. Only some rows state a clone size, as once, few, many or a class for expanded clones.

TRBJ2-1 | few | . | TRBV2 | TGTGCCAGCATGGGGGCTCGGGAGCAGTTCTTC | CASMGAREQFF
TRBJ2-1 | . | . | TRBV10-3 | TGTGCCATCAGCGAACTAACGGTAAATGAGCAGTTCTTC | CAISELTVNEQFF
TRBJ2-7 | few | TRBD1 | TRBV7-2 | TGTGCCAGCAGCGTACGACAGGGCTCGAGCTACGAGCAGTACTTC | CASSVRQGSSYEQYF
TRBJ2-2 | . | TRBD2 | TRBV15 | TGTGCCACCAGCAGGGGACTAGCGGGAGGTCGAACCGGGGAGCTGTTTTTT | CATSRGLAGGRTGELFF
TRBJ2-4 | few | . | TRBV5-1 | TGCGCCAGCAGCTTGGTGGCAGAGGTGGCCATTCAGTACTTC | CASSLVAEVAIQYF
TRBJ1-1 | . | TRBD1 | TRBV29-1 | TGCAGCGTTAGGACAGGGGACACTGAAGCTTTCTTT | CSVRTGDTEAFF
TRBJ2-1 | few | . | TRBV7-2 | TGTGCCAGCAGCCTCAGCAGGCATGAGCAGTTCTTC | CASSLSRHEQFF
TRBJ2-5 | . | TRBD1 | TRBV29-1 | TGCAGCGTTAGGACAGGGGAAGAGACCCAGTACTTC | CSVRTGEETQYF
TRBJ2-5 | . | . | TRBV5-1 | TGCGCCAGCAGCTTGGGACAGGGAGGAGAGACCCAGTACTTC | CASSLGQGGETQYF
TRBJ2-7 | few | TRBD1 | TRBV5-6 | TGTGCCAGCAGCTTGGTACAGGGGTCCTACGAGCAGTACTTC | CASSLVQGSYEQYF
TRBJ2-7 | . | TRBD1 | TRBV10-3 | TGTGCCATACAGGGGTCCGACTACGAGCAGTACTTC | CAIQGSDYEQYF
TRBJ2-1 | few | TRBD2 | TRBV7-3 | TGTGCCAGCAGCTTCGCGGGAGTCAGCGAGCAGTTCTTC | CASSFAGVSEQFF
TRBJ1-5 | . | TRBD1 | TRBV19 | TGTGCCAGTAGTATCGGACAGGGAGCCGCTCAGCCCCAGCATTTT | CASSIGQGAAQPQHF
TRBJ2-5 | . | . | TRBV14 | TGTGCCAGCAGCCAAGGGAGGAAACAAGAGACCCAGTACTTC | CASSQGRKQETQYF
TRBJ2-6 | few | . | TRBV28 | TGTGCCAGCCGTCGCTCTGGGGCCAACGTCCTGACTTTC | CASRRSGANVLTF
TRBJ2-3 | . | TRBD2 | TRBV30 | TGTGCCTGGAGTGTACAAGCGGGGACTAGCGGGTGGGATACGCAGTATTTT | CAWSVQAGTSGWDTQYF
TRBJ2-3 | . | . | TRBV4-2 | TGTGCCAGCAGTCCTGACAGGTCTTACGATACGCAGTATTTT | CASSPDRSYDTQYF
TRBJ2-2 | . | TRBD2 | TRBV6-5 | TGTGCCAGCAGTAGACTAGCGGGAGAGACCGGGGAGCTGTTTTTT | CASSRLAGETGELFF
TRBJ1-5 | few | . | TRBV28 | TGTGCCAGCAGTGGCAGGGAACGACAGCCCCAGCATTTT | CASSGRERQPQHF
TRBJ2-5 | . | TRBD1 | TRBV5-6 | TGTGCCAGCAGCTTGTTGCAGGGGGCAGAGACCCAGTACTTC | CASSLLQGAETQYF
TRBJ2-1 | few | TRBD2 | TRBV5-1 | TGCGCCAGCAGCTTTGGAACGGGAGGGCCAGATGAGCAGTTCTTC | CASSFGTGGPDEQFF
TRBJ1-3 | . | . | TRBV4-1 | TGCGCCAGCAGCCAACCAACGGGAGGGACTCGGTTTTCTAACACCATATATTTT | CASSQPTGGTRFSNTIYF
TRBJ1-5 | few | TRBD1 | TRBV19 | TGTGCCAGTAGTAGAACGGGACAGCTCAATCAGCCCCAGCATTTT | CASSRTGQLNQPQHF
TRBJ1-4 | few | . | TRBV4-3 | TGCGCCAGCAGCCAAAGGAGTTGGGCTAATGAAAAACTGTTTTTT | CASSQRSWANEKLFF
TRBJ2-2 | few | TRBD2 | TRBV5-1 | TGCGCCAGCAGCACCACGCGGACTAGCGGGAGCCACACCGGGGAGCTGTTTTTT | CASSTTRTSGSHTGELFF
TRBJ2-2 | . | TRBD2 | TRBV7-3 | TGTGCCAGCAGCATAGGACTAGCGGGCACCGGGGAGCTGTTTTTT | CASSIGLAGTGELFF
TRBJ2-1 | . | TRBD2 | TRBV7-6 | TGTGCCAGCAGCTCGCGGTCCGGGACTAGACTAAATGAGCAGTTCTTC | CASSSRSGTRLNEQFF
TRBJ1-2 | few | . | TRBV7-2 | TGTGCCAGCAGCTCTGGATCGACAGATAAATATGGCTACACCTTC | CASSSGSTDKYGYTF
TRBJ1-1 | . | . | TRBV10-3 | TGTGCCATCTCCGGGACACTGAACACTGAAGCTTTCTTT | CAISGTLNTEAFF
TRBJ2-3 | few | TRBD1 | TRBV5-1 | TGCGCCAGCAGCTCACAGGGGGCCCCAGATACGCAGTATTTT | CASSSQGAPDTQYF
TRBJ2-5 | . | TRBD1 | TRBV7-2 | TGTGCCAGCAGCCAAGACAGGGAGCAAGAGACCCAGTACTTC | CASSQDREQETQYF
TRBJ2-7 | . | TRBD2 | TRBV10-2 | TGCGCCAGCAGAACCACTAGCGGGCCCTACGAGCAGTACTTC | CASRTTSGPYEQYF
TRBJ2-1 | few | . | TRBV19 | TGTGCCAGTTCCCGACGTACTATCTACAATGAGCAGTTCTTC | CASSRRTIYNEQFF
TRBJ2-2 | . | . | TRBV19 | TGTGCCAGTAGTATTTACCAAGCCACCGGGGAGCTGTTTTTT | CASSIYQATGELFF
TRBJ2-2 | . | TRBD2 | TRBV28 | TGTGCCAGCACCTCCCCCTCGGGACTAGGCAACACCGGGGAGCTGTTTTTT | CASTSPSGLGNTGELFF
TRBJ1-2 | . | TRBD1 | TRBV25-1 | TGTGCCAGCAGAAGGACAGGGGCTGGCTACACCTTC | CASRRTGAGYTF
TRBJ1-1 | . | . | TRBV9 | TGTGCCAGCAGCGTAGCTACGGGGGTCTTTGGAGCCACTGAAGCTTTCTTT | CASSVATGVFGATEAFF
TRBJ2-3 | . | TRBD1 | TRBV6-1 | TGTGCCAGCAGTGAGGACAGGGGGCGCGCAGATACGCAGTATTTT | CASSEDRGRADTQYF
TRBJ2-2 | few | TRBD2 | TRBV4-3 | TGCGCCAGCAGCCAAGAATTCTTCAGTCTAGCGGGCACCGGGGAGCTGTTTTTT | CASSQEFFSLAGTGELFF
TRBJ2-7 | . | TRBD1 | TRBV5-4 | TGTGCCAGCAGCTTGGGGGGGACAGGAACCTACGAGCAGTACTTC | CASSLGGTGTYEQYF
TRBJ2-1 | . | . | TRBV5-1 | TGCGCCAGCAGTCTCGGAGCCGCCCCCTCCTACAATGAGCAGTTCTTC | CASSLGAAPSYNEQFF
TRBJ2-1 | few | . | TRBV28 | TGTGCCAGCAGTTCGGGACTTGCGAGCTCCTACAATGAGCAGTTCTTC | CASSSGLASSYNEQFF
TRBJ1-5 | . | TRBD1 | TRBV4-3 | TGCGCCAGCAGCCGAGGGACAGGGAATCAGCCCCAGCATTTT | CASSRGTGNQPQHF
TRBJ2-3 | . | TRBD1 | TRBV2 | TGTGCCATACGCCGGGACAGAAACACAGATACGCAGTATTTT | CAIRRDRNTDTQYF
TRBJ2-2 | few | . | TRBV7-9 | TGTGCCAGCAGCTTATTCGAACTGAACACCGGGGAGCTGTTTTTT | CASSLFELNTGELFF
TRBJ2-1 | . | TRBD1 | TRBV27 | TGTGCCAGCAGTTTATCGCGGGGACAGGGGCAGTTCTTC | CASSLSRGQGQFF
TRBJ1-1 | few | . | TRBV9 | TGTGCCAGCAGCGTAGCAGGACTGACGAACACTGAAGCTTTCTTT | CASSVAGLTNTEAFF
TRBJ2-1 | few | . | TRBV4-2 | TGTGCCAGCAGCCAACTCCAGGGACTCCCCTACAATGAGCAGTTCTTC | CASSQLQGLPYNEQFF
TRBJ2-7 | . | . | TRBV13 | TGTGCCAGCAGCTCCCCTCCAGGGATCGAGCAGTACTTC | CASSSPPGIEQYF
TRBJ2-7 | . | . | TRBV7-7 | TGTGCTAGCAGCTTAAGTCAGGGCGGTGAGCAGTACTTC | CASSLSQGGEQYF
TRBJ2-2 | . | TRBD2 | TRBV2 | TGTGCCAGCACCTGGGGGGGAACGGGAACCGGGGAGCTGTTTTTT | CASTWGGTGTGELFF
TRBJ2-1 | . | . | TRBV9 | TGTGCCAGCAGCACTCAGGGGAGTGAGCAGTTCTTC | CASSTQGSEQFF
TRBJ2-7 | . | TRBD2 | TRBV4-2 | TGTGCCAGCAGCCAAAGCCTTCTAGCGGGAGCGGGCTACGAGCAGTACTTC | CASSQSLLAGAGYEQYF
TRBJ2-7 | . | . | TRBV7-2 | TGTGCCAGCAGCTTAAATCGGTATAACGAGCAGTACTTC | CASSLNRYNEQYF
TRBJ2-2 | few | . | TRBV30 | TGTGCCTGGAGGGGGGCCGACACCGGGGAGCTGTTTTTT | CAWRGADTGELFF
TRBJ2-7 | . | TRBD1 | TRBV30 | TGTGCCTATATCACAGGGGCGAGCGAGCAGTACTTC | CAYITGASEQYF
TRBJ2-1 | . | TRBD1 | TRBV10-3 | TGTGCCTCCCTCACAGAACAGACAGGGCGCAATGAGCAGTTCTTC | CASLTEQTGRNEQFF
TRBJ2-3 | . | . | TRBV27 | TGTGCCAGCAGTTTATCCATTAGCACAGATACGCAGTATTTT | CASSLSISTDTQYF
TRBJ1-4 | few | . | TRBV25-1 | TGTGCCAGCAGTGGCCGTATCGGGGGGAACAGGGAAAAACTGTTTTTT | CASSGRIGGNREKLFF